This TCR beta chain derives from a study of vaccination effects on CD4 cells after COVID-19. This clone has only a few counts. Its antigen is unknown. Produced via immunoSEQ multiplex PCR; TCRdb's table is partial and in-frame only. Altogether about 41,000 clones are present, 77% being singletons, with the ten largest covering about 3.1%. Within the ViraFEST assay, antigen-specific CD4+ T cells underwent expansion with viral peptide pools prior to sequencing. With nine to eleven days of culture completed, CD4+ T cells were isolated. Having tested negative for nucleocapsid antibodies, the vaccine recipients showed no prior SARS-CoV-2 infection. Each well held 2 million to 2.5 million PBMC cultured with around 10 ug/ml peptides and roughly 11 IU/ml IL-2. Study-wide findings and caveats: Late after vaccination, infection- and vaccine-induced clones showed marked clonal contraction.

Sequencing used CD4+ T cells from PBMCs cultured with HCoV-NL63 spike peptides, obtained before COVID-19 vaccination. This TCR came from a human donor who received a COVID-19 vaccine.

The CDR3 bases are TGTGCCAGCAGTGTCCTGGGGGCCCAGGGAACCAATTCACCCCTCCACTTT. This translates into CASSVLGAQGTNSPLHF. The chain links TRBV2 to TRBJ1-6; D possibly corresponds to TRBD1 (6 bases). Trimming stripped 4 bases from V and 7 bases from J, with 20 bases between. Germline-derived CDR1 and CDR2 are SNHLY and FYNNEI. There are 17 residues in the CDR3.